One and the same sample provided the 14 T cell receptor beta chains below, sequenced in a study of T cell clonality in common variable immunodeficiency. Generated by immunoSEQ multiplex PCR, the TCRdb table keeps only in-frame clones and is missing some. Listed here are about 41,000 clones without any singletons, the top ten holding 1.2% to 1.5%. The sample consisted of peripheral blood mononuclear cells. The receptors were sampled from a person aged 18 to 70 in good health.

The sample holds many counts of this clone. Coverage ceases 3 residues before the CDR3 finishes, and the germline J gene fills in the end. The chain has TRBV7-2 and TRBJ1-6; no reliable D call. The germline V gene has CDR1 SGHTA and CDR2 FQGNSA. Trimming left V 4 bases short and J 4 bases short, with 2 bases between. The CDR3 is 12 residues long. The CDR3 loop is CASSSYNSPLHF. The CDR3 DNA, read in part, is TGTGCCAGCAGCTCATATAATTCACCC.

This clone was recorded many times. The CDR3 end lies 3 residues beyond the end of the read and is filled in from the germline J gene. The rearrangement links TRBV9 to TRBJ2-5, with D perhaps TRBD1 (5 bases). This CDR3 spans 14 amino acids. Germline V lookup: CDR1 SGDLS, CDR2 YYNGEE. Trimming stripped 0 bases from V and 1 base from J, with 7 bases between. The CDR3 DNA, read in part, is TGTGCCAGCAGCGTAGGGGGCAGCCAAGAGACC. Its translation is CASSVGGSQET. The entire CDR3 is CASSVGGSQETQYF.

This clone appeared many times. The sequence runs out 3 residues before the end of the CDR3; the remainder is reconstructed from the germline J gene. The chain combines TRBV7-3 with TRBJ2-7; D unresolved. Trimming left V 5 bases short and J 3 bases short, with 11 bases between. Germline-derived CDR1 and CDR2 are SGHTA and FQGTGA. This CDR3 has 13 residues. CDR3 amino acids: CASSLTPGYEQYF. The part of the CDR3 DNA that was read is TGTGCCAGCAGCCTTACCCCGGGCTACGAG.

This clone has at least ten counts. The DNA ends 3 residues before the CDR3 does, and the rest of the CDR3 is filled in from the germline J gene. This chain links TRBV18 with TRBJ2-1; TRBD2 matches at 9 bases. J gave up 4 bases and V 1 base, and 5 bases lay outside the gene matches. The CDR3 totals 16 residues. From germline, CDR1 is KGHSH and CDR2 LQKENI. The DNA read from the CDR3 is TGTGCCAGCTCACCACTTCTAGCGGGAATATACAATGAG. Its protein product is CASSPLLAGIYNE. The CDR3 as a whole reads CASSPLLAGIYNEQFF.

This clone has at least ten counts. The CDR3 is cut off 3 residues early in the read; its end comes from the germline J gene. The chain recombines TRBV19 with TRBJ1-1; TRBD1 might be the D (6 bases). Germline V gene data show CDR1 as LNHDA and CDR2 as SQIVND (reference sequence). V was shortened by 4 bases and J by 7 bases, with 10 bases between the two germline ends. The CDR3 covers 12 residues. CDR3 bases read: TGTGCCAGTAGTAGGACAGCCCGTGAA. This encodes CASSRTARE. In full, the CDR3 is CASSRTAREAFF.

This clone was counted at least ten times. The CDR3 goes on 3 residues after the read ends, and that part is filled in from the germline J gene. J is TRBJ2-6 and V is TRBV6-4; a possible D gene is TRBD1 (6 bases). V lost 0 bases to trimming and J lost 2 bases, with 11 bases between them. Germline V CDR1 and CDR2: MRHNA, SNTAGT. CDR3 length: 17 residues. CDR3 bases read: TGTGCCAGCAGTGACTCGTTTTCAGGGGCTGGGGCCAACGTC. Residues: CASSDSFSGAGANV. The CDR3 reads in full as CASSDSFSGAGANVLTF.

CDR3 in amino acids: CASNTGTSGTPDTQYF. The part of the CDR3 DNA that was read is TGTGCCAGTAATACGGGGACTAGCGGGACTCCAGATACG. The chain couples TRBV19 to TRBJ2-3, with 13 bases matching TRBD2. The read is 3 residues too short to cover the CDR3 end, so that end is filled in from the germline J gene. Germline lookup yields CDR1 LNHDA and CDR2 SQIVND (reference sequence). Trimming took 7 bases from V and 4 from J; bases not matched to a gene: 8. The CDR3 extends over 16 amino acids.

This clone showed up many times. The CDR3 end lies 3 residues beyond the end of the read and is filled in from the germline J gene. This specimen includes other DNA sequences encoding the same CDR3. The chain couples TRBV6-1 to TRBJ1-5, with a possible D match to TRBD1 (5 bases). Trimming took off 3 bases at V and 2 bases at J, with 5 bases between the two ends. Per the germline V gene, CDR1 is MNHNS and CDR2 is SASEGT. This CDR3 is built from 13 residues. The DNA read from the CDR3 is TGTGCCAGCAGTGAGACAGGCAATCAGCCC. It translates to CASSETGNQP. The whole CDR3 reads CASSETGNQPQHF.

This clone was detected ten times or more. Read sequence stops 3 residues before the CDR3 end, and the germline J gene provides the missing end. The gene calls are TRBV19 and TRBJ1-6, with D perhaps matching TRBD1 (5 bases). CDR1 and CDR2 from the germline V gene are LNHDA and SQIVND (reference sequence). V gave up 5 bases and J gave up 7 bases, with 12 bases separating them. The CDR3 runs 14 residues. Here the CDR3 reads CASSLIPGNSPLHF. CDR3 bases read: TGTGCCAGTAGTTTGATCCCAGGGAATTCACCC.

This clone came up many times. The missing CDR3 end, 3 residues past where the read stops, is filled in from the germline J gene. The chain joins TRBV19 to TRBJ1-5, with D tentatively TRBD1 (6 bases). CDR3 length equals 20 residues. V lost 7 bases, J lost 2 bases, and 30 bases lay in between. The germline CDR1 and CDR2 sequences are LNHDA and SQIVND (reference sequence). The covered CDR3 bases are TGTGCCAGTAAACCCGAACCCGGCGCGGGCAGGGGTTTCGGCAATCAGCCC. Translation: CASKPEPGAGRGFGNQP. The entire CDR3 reads CASKPEPGAGRGFGNQPQHF.

The table lists this clone with a few counts. Read sequence stops 3 residues before the CDR3 end, and the germline J gene provides the missing end. Other DNA sequences within the sample encode an identical CDR3. This sequence joins TRBV18 and TRBJ1-1; 12 nucleotides agree with TRBD1. After removal of 6 bases from V and 5 bases from J, the junction contained 7 bases not matched to a gene. CDR1 is KGHSH and CDR2 is LQKENI in the germline V gene. CDR3 length: 15 amino acids. CDR3 sequence reads: CASSRGQGAETEAFF. The CDR3 DNA, read in part, is TGTGCCAGCTCCCGGGGACAGGGGGCGGAAACTGAA.

This clone was recorded at least ten times. The read stops 3 residues short of the end of the CDR3; the missing end is completed from the germline J gene. The gene calls are TRBV5-4 and TRBJ2-7; 9 bases are shared with TRBD1. Germline V gene sequence: CDR1 SGHNT, CDR2 YYREEE (reference sequence). The length of the CDR3 is 14 residues. The ends lost 4 bases at V and 2 bases at J; junction bases unmatched: 4. The part of the CDR3 DNA that was read is TGTGCCAGCAGCCGCGGACAGGGGACCTACGAG. Protein: CASSRGQGTYE. The full-length CDR3 reads as CASSRGQGTYEQYF.

This clone was found many times. Read sequence stops 3 residues before the CDR3 end, and the germline J gene provides the missing end. The rearrangement links TRBV18 to TRBJ1-6; 7 bases agree with TRBD1. Germline values: CDR1 KGHSH, CDR2 LQKENI. The V gene end was trimmed by 1 base and the J gene end by 5 bases; junction bases not matched to a gene: 2. The CDR3 is 15 residues long. CDR3 sequence: CASSPLGTDNSPLHF. CDR3 bases read: TGTGCCAGCTCACCACTCGGGACAGATAATTCACCC.

At least ten counts were recorded for this clone. The DNA ends 3 residues before the CDR3 does, and the rest of the CDR3 is filled in from the germline J gene. The chain recombines TRBV29-1 with TRBJ2-3, with 7 bases aligning to TRBD1. Germline V gene sequence: CDR1 SQVTM, CDR2 ANQGSEA. V shed 5 bases and J 2 bases; nucleotides not matched to a gene: 7. The CDR3 covers 14 residues. Incomplete CDR3 DNA: TGCAGCGTTCCCGGGACAGCTATCACAGATACG. Residues: CSVPGTAITDT. The full CDR3 protein is CSVPGTAITDTQYF.